Presented here are 27 T cell receptor beta chains from one specimen sequenced in a study of T cell repertoires in cytomegalovirus infection. Their cognate antigens are unknown. TCRdb reprocessed the reads via MiXCR and lists one record per CDR3 protein. This sample has some 800,000 distinct CDR3 sequences; about 31% occur once, and the top ten carry around 11%. Sequenced here: cultured CD8+ T cells from PBMCs, sampled from culture after CMV antigen stimulation. These receptors originate from a human donor in good health (CMV status not recorded). Some clones in this sample may be carry-over from other donors' samples.

A few counts support this clonotype. The rearrangement joins TRBV4-1 to TRBJ2-1, with 10 bases that match TRBD1. J gave up 5 bases and V 1 base, and 2 bases lay outside the gene matches. The CDR3 loop spans 15 amino acids. Germline-derived CDR1 and CDR2 are MGHRA and YSYEKL. The CDR3 DNA follows: TGCGCCAGCAGCCAAGGACAGGGGGCGAACAATGAGCAGTTCTTC. Its protein product is CASSQGQGANNEQFF.

This sequence joins TRBV9 and TRBJ2-7, with D possibly matching TRBD1 (6 bases). The V end lost 0 bases, the J end lost 4 bases, and 11 bases lay between the germline ends. The germline V gene has CDR1 SGDLS and CDR2 YYNGEE. The CDR3 spans 14 residues. CDR3 region: CASSVAQGNYEQYF. Written as DNA, the CDR3 is TGTGCCAGCAGCGTAGCTCAGGGGAATTACGAGCAGTACTTC.

This clonotype was detected ten times or more. The chain carries TRBV7-2 and TRBJ1-3; tentatively, D is TRBD1 (6 bases). CDR1 SGHTA and CDR2 FQGNSA come from the germline V gene. Trimming took off 0 bases at V and 1 base at J, with 10 bases between the two ends. CDR3 length equals 16 residues. The DNA of the CDR3 is TGTGCCAGCAGCTTAGCGCAGACAGGTTCTGGAAACACCATATATTTT. It specifies CASSLAQTGSGNTIYF.

This clonotype was counted a few times. The chain is built from TRBV15 and TRBJ1-5; 7 bases are shared with TRBD1. This CDR3 is built from 18 residues. V shed 2 bases and J 0 bases; nucleotides not matched to a gene: 10. Germline V gives CDR1 LNHNV, CDR2 YYDKDF (reference sequence). CDR3 sequence (DNA): TGTGCCACCAGCAGACGACAAGGGACAGTTTATAGCAATCAGCCCCAGCATTTT. Its translation: CATSRRQGTVYSNQPQHF.

This clonotype was detected only a few times. The chain is built from TRBV12-3 or TRBV12-4 and TRBJ1-5, with a weak D call TRBD1 (6 bases). V lost 0 bases, J lost 0 bases, and 12 bases lay in between. The CDR3 runs to 17 residues. The CDR3 region has the DNA TGTGCCAGCAGTTTAGCGGCCACAGGGCATAGCAATCAGCCCCAGCATTTT. Translation: CASSLAATGHSNQPQHF.

This clonotype was observed a few times. V gene TRBV20-1 combines with J gene TRBJ2-7; D unresolved. The V gene lost 5 bases and the J gene lost 6 bases, with 11 bases spanning the gap. The length of the CDR3 is 11 residues. Per germline, CDR1 DFQATT and CDR2 SNEGSKA (reference sequence). The CDR3 loop is CSAPWSAEQYF. The CDR3 region has the DNA TGCAGTGCTCCGTGGAGTGCCGAGCAGTACTTC.

The table lists this clonotype with a few counts. The CDR3 DNA follows: TGCGCCAGCAGCCACGGACTATCCTATTTACAAGAGACCCAGTACTTC. This encodes CASSHGLSYLQETQYF. The chain carries TRBV4-3 and TRBJ2-5; perhaps TRBD2 as D (6 bases). Trimming removed 3 bases at V and 2 bases at J, with 16 bases between. CDR1 is LGHNA and CDR2 is YSLEER in the germline V gene. The CDR3 is 16 amino acids.

This clonotype has at least ten counts. The rearrangement joins TRBV6-1 to TRBJ2-1; possible D gene TRBD2, 6 bases. V was cut by 2 bases and J by 0 bases, with 14 bases left in between. The germline CDR1 and CDR2 sequences are MNHNS and SASEGT. This CDR3 is built from 17 residues. CDR3 loop: CASSESGVWSSYNEQFF. In DNA form, the CDR3 reads TGTGCCAGCAGTGAATCGGGGGTATGGAGCTCCTACAATGAGCAGTTCTTC.

The gene calls are TRBV7-9 and TRBJ1-5, with 8 bases identical to TRBD1. Germline V gives CDR1 SEHNR, CDR2 FQNEAQ (reference sequence). The CDR3 runs to 16 residues. Trimming removed 5 bases from V and 4 bases from J; junction bases left unmatched: 10. The CDR3 bases are TGTGCCAGCAGCCCAGGACAGGGCGTCTTAAATCAGCCCCAGCATTTT. Protein sequence: CASSPGQGVLNQPQHF.

The V gene is TRBV27, the J gene TRBJ2-2; D assignment may be TRBD1 or TRBD2 (6 bases each). Germline V gene lookup returns CDR1 MNHEY and CDR2 SMNVEV (reference sequence). This CDR3 is built from 16 residues. V was cut by 7 bases and J by 5 bases, with 20 bases left in between. CDR3 in DNA: TGTGCCAGCACCTTGTCATGGGGGGCGAGAACCGGGGAGCTGTTTTTT. This codes for CASTLSWGARTGELFF.

The chain joins TRBV28 to TRBJ1-5; D unclear. This CDR3 is built from 14 residues. Trimming removed 2 bases at V and 6 bases at J, with 11 bases between. CDR1 and CDR2 (germline): MDHEN, SYDVKM. The CDR3 reads CASSLDEISQPQHF. The CDR3 nucleotides are TGTGCCAGCAGTTTAGACGAGATCAGTCAGCCCCAGCATTTT.

CDR3 in DNA: TGTGCCAGCGGTGCCCGGGACAGACCCTCCTACGAGCAGTACGTC. It yields the protein CASGARDRPSYEQYV. The gene calls are TRBV6-6 and TRBJ2-7, with 7 bases identical to TRBD1. There are 15 residues in the CDR3. After removal of 8 bases from V and 0 bases from J, the junction contained 10 bases not matched to a gene. Germline V CDR1 and CDR2: MNHNY, SVGAGI (reference sequence).

The sample holds a few counts of this clonotype. The rearrangement joins TRBV7-6 to TRBJ1-2; 10 bases are a match to TRBD1. The V segment lost 5 bases and the J segment 2 bases; nucleotides outside the gene matches: 5. In germline, CDR1 is SGHVS, CDR2 FNYEAQ. CDR3 length: 15 residues. The DNA of the CDR3 is TGTGCCAGCAGCAAGGGACAGGGGCCCAACTATGGCTACACCTTC. Its protein is CASSKGQGPNYGYTF.

The genes are TRBV2 and TRBJ2-1; the D is unclear. Looked up from germline, CDR1 is SNHLY and CDR2 is FYNNEI. Trimming removed 8 bases at V and 4 bases at J, with 15 bases between. CDR3 length: 14 amino acids. The CDR3: CASPRLGAYNEQFF. The DNA for the CDR3 is TGTGCCAGCCCCCGGCTAGGCGCTTACAATGAGCAGTTCTTC.

The chain recombines TRBV6-1 with TRBJ1-2; 7 positions match TRBD1. Germline assignment: CDR1 MNHNS and CDR2 SASEGT. V trimming: 2 bases; J trimming: 2 bases; junction bases outside the gene matches: 5. The CDR3 is 15 amino acids. The CDR3 sequence: CASSEWMGQNYGYTF. Written as DNA, the CDR3 is TGTGCCAGCAGTGAATGGATGGGACAGAACTATGGCTACACCTTC.

This clonotype has more than one count but fewer than ten. The chain uses TRBV14 and TRBJ2-5; D might be TRBD1 or TRBD2, each matching 5 bases. The CDR3 totals 15 residues. Trimming shortened V by 3 bases and J by 2 bases, and 13 bases separated the two germline ends. CDR1 and CDR2 (germline): SGHDN, FVKESK. CDR3 sequence: CASSQSRWGQETQYF. CDR3 sequence (DNA): TGTGCCAGCAGCCAGTCCCGGTGGGGGCAAGAGACCCAGTACTTC.

This clonotype appeared a single time. The rearrangement links TRBV7-9 to TRBJ1-1; weak D call: TRBD1 (5 bases). The ends were cut back, 8 bases at V and 0 bases at J, with 13 bases in the middle. The CDR3 runs to 14 residues. CDR1 is SEHNR, CDR2 FQNEAQ, per germline (reference sequence). CDR3 DNA sequence: TGTGCCAGCTGGGGGGGGGGGATGAACACTGAAGCTTTCTTT. Translated: CASWGGGMNTEAFF.

This clonotype was seen only a few times. The V and J genes are TRBV6-6 and TRBJ2-1; D ambiguous. The CDR3 consists of 14 residues. The V and J ends lost 0 bases and 10 bases respectively, with 13 bases between them. The germline V gene encodes CDR1 MNHNY and CDR2 SVGAGI (reference sequence). The CDR3 DNA reads TGTGCCAGCAGTTACTCTTCATGGGTCGGCGAGCAGTTCTTC. Translating it yields CASSYSSWVGEQFF.

This clonotype was found a few times. The rearrangement joins TRBV11-1 to TRBJ2-1; D is ambiguous. Trimming pared 5 bases from V and 4 bases from J, leaving 9 bases between. The CDR3 has 13 residues. CDR1 is SGHAT, CDR2 FQDESV, per germline (reference sequence). CDR3 coding DNA: TGTGCCAGCAGCCCGGTGGAGTACAATGAGCAGTTCTTC. It translates to CASSPVEYNEQFF. Full variable domain (outside the CDR3, taken from reference TRBV11-1 and TRBJ2-1): EAEVAQSPRYKITEKSQAVAFWCDPISGHATLYWYRQILGQGPELLVQFQDESVVDDSQLPKDRFSAERLKGVDSTLKIQPAELGDSAMYLCASSPVEYNEQFFGPGTRLTVL.

The V gene is TRBV5-1, the J gene TRBJ2-3; 7 nucleotides match TRBD1. V trimming: 4 bases; J trimming: 2 bases; junction bases outside the gene matches: 7. The V gene's germline CDR1 is SGHRS and CDR2 YFSETQ. The CDR3 consists of 15 residues. The CDR3 DNA reads as TGCGCCAGCAGCCCAGAGGGGGCTTTCACAGATACGCAGTATTTT. It codes for CASSPEGAFTDTQYF.

The V gene is TRBV28, the J gene TRBJ2-2, with 9 positions matching TRBD2. Germline-derived CDR1 and CDR2 are MDHEN and SYDVKM. The trim removed 7 bases at V and 0 bases at J, leaving 6 bases unmatched. The length of the CDR3 is 16 residues. CDR3 protein: CASISGLASNTGELFF. For the CDR3, the DNA is TGTGCCAGCATATCTGGACTAGCGTCGAACACCGGGGAGCTGTTTTTT.

This clonotype was picked up a small number of times. The rearrangement joins TRBV6-5 to TRBJ1-4; D gene uncertain. The CDR3 is 13 amino acids. Trimming left V 6 bases short and J 8 bases short, with 13 bases between. Germline CDR1 and CDR2: MNHEY and SVGAGI. CDR3 DNA sequence: TGTGCCAGCAGCCCTAGCGGTGTCGAAAAACTGTTTTTT. Protein sequence: CASSPSGVEKLFF.

This clonotype was found many times. The genes are TRBV7-6 and TRBJ2-1; weak D call: TRBD2 (6 bases). Germline values: CDR1 SGHVS, CDR2 FNYEAQ. The CDR3 totals 17 residues. Trimming shortened V by 5 bases and J by 5 bases, and 22 bases separated the two germline ends. The CDR3 region has the DNA TGTGCCAGCAGCCCCTCCGGGAGAGCGGAGCCCAACAATGAGCAGTTCTTC. It yields the protein CASSPSGRAEPNNEQFF.

The rearrangement uses TRBV7-9 and TRBJ1-2, with 11 nucleotides matching TRBD1. The V gene's germline CDR1 is SEHNR and CDR2 FQNEAQ (reference sequence). V dropped 4 bases and J dropped 5; count of bases not matched to a gene: 12. This CDR3 is 17 amino acids long. CDR3 DNA: TGTGCCAGCAGCTCTTGGGGACAGGGGGAAGGAACTTATGGCTACACCTTC. Its translation is CASSSWGQGEGTYGYTF.

This clonotype has more than one count but fewer than ten. The J gene is TRBJ1-1, the V gene TRBV7-9; possible D gene TRBD1, 6 bases. The germline gives CDR1 SEHNR, CDR2 FQNEAQ (reference sequence). The CDR3 contains 19 residues. V was shortened by 4 bases and J by 3 bases, with 27 bases between the two germline ends. Here the CDR3 DNA reads TGTGCCAGCAGCTCGGTACTGGGGGGCGGGAGGGCCAAGGACACTGAAGCTTTCTTT. Amino acids: CASSSVLGGGRAKDTEAFF.

This clonotype was seen once. The rearrangement links TRBV19 to TRBJ1-1, with a tentative D call TRBD1 (5 bases). Trimming left V 5 bases short and J 2 bases short, with 15 bases between. The CDR3 covers 15 residues. The germline gives CDR1 LNHDA, CDR2 SQIVND (reference sequence). The CDR3 loop reads CASSLPGTPNTEAFF. The CDR3 bases are TGTGCCAGTAGTCTCCCAGGGACGCCAAACACTGAAGCTTTCTTT. Looking up the rest from reference TRBV19 and TRBJ1-1 gives the full variable domain: DGGITQSPKYLFRKEGQNVTLSCEQNLNHDAMYWYRQDPGQGLRLIYYSQIVNDFQKGDIAEGYSVSREKKESFPLTVTSAQKNPTAFYLCASSLPGTPNTEAFFGQGTRLTVV.

This chain connects TRBV19 to TRBJ1-5; maybe TRBD1 (6 bases). The germline V gene has CDR1 LNHDA and CDR2 SQIVND (reference sequence). The CDR3 extends over 16 amino acids. The V gene lost 3 bases and the J gene lost 4 bases, with 16 bases spanning the gap. The CDR3 DNA is TGTGCCAGTAGTATGGATACAGGGAACGCAAATCAGCCCCAGCATTTT. Translation: CASSMDTGNANQPQHF.